A single T cell receptor (beta chain) is shown here with its context. What it binds is unknown. Naive CD8 cells, CD45RO-negative and positively selected for CCR7, excluded terminally differentiated effector memory CD45RA+ cells. Sequencing was performed with immunoSEQ multiplex PCR; in TCRdb, only in-frame clones are kept and a portion is missing. The sample consists of some 2 million clones, 85% to 95% of them appearing once. This entry belongs to a study of shared clonotypes between healthy human individuals. Findings and caveats of the study: A few donors showed sharing of about 4.7% of naive CD4 clonotypes.

The sample taken for sequencing was naive CD8+ T cells sorted from blood. The receptor was isolated from a man aged 18 to 30 in good health.

The CDR3 is CASTDWYEQYF. The CDR3 nucleotides read TGTGCCAGCACCGACTGGTACGAGCAGTACTTC. J is TRBJ2-7 and V is TRBV6-6; D is uncertain. This CDR3 contains 11 residues. The germline CDR1 and CDR2 sequences are MNHNY and SVGAGI (reference sequence). Trimming took off 7 bases at V and 4 bases at J, with 8 bases between the two ends.